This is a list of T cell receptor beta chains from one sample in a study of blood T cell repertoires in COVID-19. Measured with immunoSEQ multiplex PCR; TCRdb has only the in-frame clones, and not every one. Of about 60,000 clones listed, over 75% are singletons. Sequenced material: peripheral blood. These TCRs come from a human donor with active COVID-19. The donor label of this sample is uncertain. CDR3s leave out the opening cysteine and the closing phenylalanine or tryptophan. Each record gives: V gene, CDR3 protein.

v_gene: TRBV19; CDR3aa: ASMDTNTGELF
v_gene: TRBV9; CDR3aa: ASSAGTSGNYEQY
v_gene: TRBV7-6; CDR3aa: ASRLDRGPYNEQF
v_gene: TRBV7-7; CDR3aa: ASSPRLAGTRTDTQY
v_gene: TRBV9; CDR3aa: ASSVSPVTDTQY
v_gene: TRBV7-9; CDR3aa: ASSLAPGLALGGNEQF
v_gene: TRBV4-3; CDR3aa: ASSHIGQAHEQF
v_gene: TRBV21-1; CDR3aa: ASSHRTSGRQDEQF
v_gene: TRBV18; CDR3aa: ASSAPPQAGYT
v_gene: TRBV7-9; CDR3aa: ASSASGSSYEQY
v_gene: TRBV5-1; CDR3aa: ASSFSGQGTTDTQY
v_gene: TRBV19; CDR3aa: ASTAGTGGYGYT
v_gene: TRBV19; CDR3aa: ASSTRTGLYEGNQPQH
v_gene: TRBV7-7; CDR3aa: ASSLGRTGQETQY
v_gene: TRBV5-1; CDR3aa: ASSLGGTSNQPQH
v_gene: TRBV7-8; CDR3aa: ASSLSSDRITQY
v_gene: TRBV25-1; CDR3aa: ASRAGYNEAF
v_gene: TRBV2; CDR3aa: ASSGQGGRYGYT
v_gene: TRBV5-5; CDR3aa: ASAPRASGGRVDTQY
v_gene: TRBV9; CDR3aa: ASSVGNSGGYNEQF
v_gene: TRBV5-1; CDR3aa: ASSATGQGGEKLF
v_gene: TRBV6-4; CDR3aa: ASSASSGDNSPLH
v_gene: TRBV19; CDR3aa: ASSIPGNSPLH
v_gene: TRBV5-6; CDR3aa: ASSLAGGTGAEQY
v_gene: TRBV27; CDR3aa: ASSPDRGRLTEAF
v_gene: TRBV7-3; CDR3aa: ASSLEGLADTQY
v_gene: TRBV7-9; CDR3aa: ASSVGTAPRNEKLF
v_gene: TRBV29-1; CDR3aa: SAQRQGQEGEQY
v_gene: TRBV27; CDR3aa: ASERQGAGELF
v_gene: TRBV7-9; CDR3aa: ASSAQGLGNTEAF
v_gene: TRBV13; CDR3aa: ASSLAEGTANEKLF
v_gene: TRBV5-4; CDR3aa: ASSPRPSQRETQY
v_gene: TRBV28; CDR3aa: ASKVPGTGIEQY
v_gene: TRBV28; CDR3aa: ASSLLGGSNQPQH
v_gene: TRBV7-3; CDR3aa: ASSLTGPSSYNEQF
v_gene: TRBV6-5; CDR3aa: ATQLGGSGNTIY
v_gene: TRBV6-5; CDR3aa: ASSTETPVPGELF
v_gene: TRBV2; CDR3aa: ASRDRGRSNEQF
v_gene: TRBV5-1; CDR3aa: ASIDRGEAF
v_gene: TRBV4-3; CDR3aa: ASSQEGGDPQCMLTSGELF
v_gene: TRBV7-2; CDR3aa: ASSFGQAGQPQH
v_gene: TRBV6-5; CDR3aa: ASSFPGGRGVAF
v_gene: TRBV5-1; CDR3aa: ASRSLMGQAAIYGYT
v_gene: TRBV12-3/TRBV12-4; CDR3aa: ASSIAGDGYT
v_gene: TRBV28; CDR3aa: ASSPARDPYEQY
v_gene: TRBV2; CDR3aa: ASKGYPSVDSPLH
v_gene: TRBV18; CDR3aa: ASSPGQGPYSNQPQH
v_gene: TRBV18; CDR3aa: ASSYSGLSRQPQH